The clone carrying this T cell receptor (beta chain) was seen many times. Its cognate antigen is unknown. This entry is derived from a study of blood T cells in healthy people across ages. Study-wide results and limits: Age advanced and TCR beta diversity per million T cells fell, roughly linearly.

The V gene lost 2 bases and the J gene lost 9 bases, with 11 bases spanning the gap. Germline CDR1 SGHTA, CDR2 FQGNSA. This CDR3 has 13 amino acids. For the second PCR, which ran for roughly 6 to 12 cycles, a sample-barcoded 5' primer and a J-beta primer mix were used. Via MiXCR, TCRdb re-called the 5' RACE reads, giving one row per CDR3 protein. The table has about 1 million distinct CDR3 sequences, around 43% seen once. This sequence originates from a woman aged 55-75 years in good health. The specimen sequenced was blood. The rearrangement joins TRBV7-2 to TRBJ2-1; D call uncertain. CDR3 region: CASSLYGVTEQFF. In DNA, the CDR3 is TGTGCCAGCAGCTTATATGGTGTGACTGAGCAGTTCTTC.